Listed below are T cell receptor beta chains from one sample, sequenced in a study of PD-1 blockade in classical Hodgkin lymphoma. Here immunoSEQ multiplex PCR was the method, and the copy in TCRdb shows in-frame clones only, minus some. The profile shows approximately 21,000 clones, over 60% of them singletons. The sequencing used peripheral blood mononuclear cells (PBMCs), collected before the fourth cycle of nivolumab. The source is a human donor with classical Hodgkin lymphoma. CDR3s include the opening cysteine and the closing phenylalanine or tryptophan. Each record gives: clone size, CDR3 length, J gene, V gene, D gene, CDR3 DNA, CDR3 protein. D genes are given only for firm matches. Clone size is not always given. Where it is, it says once, few, many or a class for expanded clones.

. | 12 | TRBJ1-6 | TRBV19 | . | TGTGCCAGTAGTACGTGGGGAACACCCCTCCACTTT | CASSTWGTPLHF
. | 14 | TRBJ2-3 | TRBV29-1 | . | TGCAGCGTTGAAGTCGGTTTTTTGGGGGATACGCAGTATTTT | CSVEVGFLGDTQYF
medium-sized | 18 | TRBJ2-3 | TRBV7-6 | . | TGTGCCAGCAGCTTACTTGGAGAGGGCCAATTGAGCACAGATACGCAGTATTTT | CASSLLGEGQLSTDTQYF
. | 15 | TRBJ2-7 | TRBV4-3 | TRBD1 | TGCGCCAGCAGCCAAGGGAATAGGGGGCGCTACGAGCAGTACTTC | CASSQGNRGRYEQYF
few | 14 | TRBJ2-2 | TRBV2 | TRBD1 | TGTGCCAGCAAGTGGACAGGGGGAACCGGGGAGCTGTTTTTT | CASKWTGGTGELFF
. | 13 | TRBJ1-5 | TRBV14 | . | TGTGCCAGCAGCCGGGGGTTCCGGCAGCCCCAGCATTTT | CASSRGFRQPQHF
once | 14 | TRBJ1-6 | TRBV2 | . | TGTGCCAGTTCGAGAGCAGGGCTCATTTCACCCCTCCACTTT | CASSRAGLISPLHF
. | 15 | TRBJ2-7 | TRBV28 | TRBD2 | TGTGCCAGCAGTTTGGGACTAGCGGGAGTGGCCGAGCAGTACTTC | CASSLGLAGVAEQYF
. | 15 | TRBJ2-7 | TRBV5-1 | TRBD2 | TGCGCCAGCAGCTTCTTGACTAGCGGCGCCTACGAGCAGTACTTC | CASSFLTSGAYEQYF
. | 15 | TRBJ2-6 | TRBV19 | . | TGTGCCAGTAAAGGGCAGGATTCTGGGGCCAACGTCCTGACTTTC | CASKGQDSGANVLTF
once | 20 | TRBJ2-3 | TRBV27 | TRBD2 | TGTGCCAGCAGTTTAACGCCTGGACTAGCGGGTAGGCGAAACACAGATACGCAGTATTTT | CASSLTPGLAGRRNTDTQYF
. | 16 | TRBJ1-1 | TRBV18 | TRBD1 | TGTGCCAGCTCACCTCGTACGGTACAGGGGCACACTGAAGCTTTCTTT | CASSPRTVQGHTEAFF
. | 16 | TRBJ1-5 | TRBV19 | . | TGTGCCAGTAGTCCCTCCTGGACAACTAGCAATCAGCCCCAGCATTTT | CASSPSWTTSNQPQHF
few | 11 | TRBJ1-1 | TRBV29-1 | TRBD1 | TGCAGCGTTGAAAGGACAGGGCGGGCTTTCTTT | CSVERTGRAFF
. | 20 | TRBJ2-7 | TRBV5-3 | TRBD2 | TGTGCCAGAAGCTTGGTCTTTTGCAGAGGGACTAGCGGGAGTCTCGACGAGCAGTACTTC | CARSLVFCRGTSGSLDEQYF
. | 15 | TRBJ2-7 | TRBV30 | TRBD1 | TGTGCCTGGAGTCACGGGGTAGGACAGGTAGTAGAGCAGTACTTC | CAWSHGVGQVVEQYF
. | 13 | TRBJ2-7 | TRBV7-9 | . | TGTGCCAGCAGCTTAGGAGGGGACTACGAGCAGTACTTC | CASSLGGDYEQYF
few | 15 | TRBJ2-7 | TRBV7-9 | . | TGTGCCAGCAGCTCCTACGGGGGGCTTTACTACGAGCAGTACTTC | CASSSYGGLYYEQYF
. | 14 | TRBJ1-2 | TRBV11-2 | . | TGTGCCAGCAGCTTAGTGGGACCACGCCATGGCTACACCTTC | CASSLVGPRHGYTF
. | 13 | TRBJ1-5 | TRBV19 | . | TGTGCCAGTAGTATAGGGCAGAATCAGCCCCAGCATTTT | CASSIGQNQPQHF
. | 15 | TRBJ1-2 | TRBV5-6 | . | TGTGCCAGCAGCTTGAACATGGGGCCTCACTATGGCTACACCTTC | CASSLNMGPHYGYTF
. | 15 | TRBJ2-1 | TRBV7-8 | . | TGTGCCAGCAGAAGGGGGCCCGGAGCGGGATATGAGCAGTTCTTC | CASRRGPGAGYEQFF
. | 12 | TRBJ1-2 | TRBV28 | . | TGTGCCAGCAGACGACAGAACTATGGCTACACCTTC | CASRRQNYGYTF
once | 15 | TRBJ2-1 | TRBV5-5 | . | TGTGCCAGCAGCCTGGACGGACGGGACTACAATGAGCAGTTCTTC | CASSLDGRDYNEQFF
. | 16 | TRBJ1-1 | TRBV28 | TRBD1 | TGTGCCAGCAGTTCAGGGCAGGGGGCGGGCGACACTGAAGCTTTCTTT | CASSSGQGAGDTEAFF
. | 13 | TRBJ2-7 | TRBV27 | TRBD2 | TGTGCCAGCAGTGCGGGACTAGCCAACGAGCAGTACTTC | CASSAGLANEQYF
. | 16 | TRBJ1-5 | TRBV5-6 | TRBD1 | TGTGCCAGCAGCTTGCGCGGACAGGGAATCGGTCAGCCCCAGCATTTT | CASSLRGQGIGQPQHF
. | 15 | TRBJ1-1 | TRBV5-1 | TRBD1 | TGCGCCAGCAGCGGACAGGGTTCCTCGAACACTGAAGCTTTCTTT | CASSGQGSSNTEAFF
. | 16 | TRBJ1-3 | TRBV7-8 | . | TGTGCCAGCAGCCCCGGCCGAGTTTTTTCGGGAAACACCATATATTTT | CASSPGRVFSGNTIYF
. | 14 | TRBJ1-2 | TRBV6-5 | . | TGTGCCAGCAGTTACGCCGGGACCCACAGCCTCTACACCTTC | CASSYAGTHSLYTF